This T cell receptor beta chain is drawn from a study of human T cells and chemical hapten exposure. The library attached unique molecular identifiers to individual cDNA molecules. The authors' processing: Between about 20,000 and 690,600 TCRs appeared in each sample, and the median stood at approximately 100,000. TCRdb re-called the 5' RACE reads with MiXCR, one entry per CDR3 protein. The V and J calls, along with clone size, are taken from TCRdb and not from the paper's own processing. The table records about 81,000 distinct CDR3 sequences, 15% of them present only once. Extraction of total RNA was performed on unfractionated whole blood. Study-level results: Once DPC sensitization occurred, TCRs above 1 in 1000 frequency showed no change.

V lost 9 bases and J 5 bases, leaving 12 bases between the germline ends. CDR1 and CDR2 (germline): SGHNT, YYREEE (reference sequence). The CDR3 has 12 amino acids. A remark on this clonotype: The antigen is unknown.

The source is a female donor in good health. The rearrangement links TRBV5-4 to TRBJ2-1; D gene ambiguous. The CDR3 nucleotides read TGTGCCACCACCGACCCCGACAATGAGCAGTTCTTC. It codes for CATTDPDNEQFF.